The 26 T cell receptor beta chains listed next were all sequenced from one sample in a study of CD8 T cells in Susac syndrome (dated by TCRdb to about 2019). Libraries were prepared through the immunoSEQ multiplex PCR assay. RNA was extracted using the RNeasy kit, and about 0.5 to 1 microgram was reverse transcribed with random hexamers. The public reads were quality trimmed at Q25 with fastp and then assembled into clones with MiXCR by TCRdb, keeping productive beta chains. Each CDR3 protein gets just one entry, which takes the most common genes and DNA from the rows behind it. The sample table contains some 250,000 distinct CDR3 sequences; only one count was recorded for 90% to 97% of them. The ten most abundant clones make up approximately 0.094% of the sample. Sequencing used CD4+ T cells from PBMCs. Receptors were obtained from a human donor with Susac syndrome.

The count of this clonotype is one. The chain uses TRBV25-1 and TRBJ2-1, with TRBD2 identical over 13 bases. The CDR3 extends over 16 amino acids. V lost 1 base and J lost 5; bases outside the gene matches: 2. The germline CDR1 and CDR2 sequences are MGHDK and SYGVNS. The chain's CDR3 is CASSELLAGGDNEQFF. CDR3 bases: TGTGCCAGCAGTGAATTACTAGCGGGAGGGGACAATGAGCAGTTCTTC.

This chain connects TRBV7-9 to TRBJ1-4; D is perhaps TRBD1 (5 bases). This CDR3 has 15 amino acids. Trimming stripped 5 bases from V and 5 bases from J, with 15 bases between. Looked up from germline, CDR1 is SEHNR and CDR2 is FQNEAQ (reference sequence). CDR3 coding DNA: TGTGCCAGCAGCGTCCCGGGACTGATGAATGAAAAACTGTTTTTT. Translation gives CASSVPGLMNEKLFF.

The V call is TRBV12-3 or TRBV12-4, the J call TRBJ2-1; TRBD2 might be the D (5 bases). The CDR3 is 14 amino acids. Trimming removed 8 bases from V and 7 bases from J, with 18 bases in between. The CDR3 loop is CASLSSGYLNEQFF. The CDR3 DNA reads TGTGCCAGCTTGAGCAGCGGCTACCTTAATGAGCAGTTCTTC.

This chain connects TRBV30 to TRBJ2-7; weak D call: TRBD2 (5 bases). This CDR3 has 12 residues. With 0 bases removed from V and 2 bases from J, the gap between germline ends came to 5 bases. Germline V gene sequence: CDR1 GTSNPN, CDR2 SVGIG (reference sequence). CDR3 nucleotide sequence: TGTGCCTGGAGTGTCGGGACCTACGAGCAGTACTTC. It specifies CAWSVGTYEQYF.

The CDR3, as DNA: TGCAGCACCCCGGGGCGCGAGGGAGAGACCCAGTACTTC. Translating gives CSTPGREGETQYF. V and J are TRBV20-1 and TRBJ2-5; TRBD1 or TRBD2 may be the D gene (5 bases each). The V gene's germline CDR1 is DFQATT and CDR2 SNEGSKA (reference sequence). The CDR3 extends over 13 amino acids.

This clonotype was detected once. The CDR3 DNA follows: TGCAGTGCTAGAAACTCGCGCACCGGGGAGACCCAGTACTTC. Translating gives CSARNSRTGETQYF. The chain couples TRBV20-1 to TRBJ2-5; D is uncertain. Trimming removed 2 bases from V and 5 bases from J, with 15 bases in between. The CDR3 extends over 14 amino acids. CDR1 and CDR2 from the germline V gene are DFQATT and SNEGSKA (reference sequence).

The chain combines TRBV7-9 with TRBJ1-1; a weak D match, TRBD1 (5 bases). This CDR3 comprises 13 residues. The V end was cut by 8 bases, the J end by 10 bases, with 20 bases between. CDR1 and CDR2 (germline): SEHNR, FQNEAQ (reference sequence). The CDR3 loop reads CASGRGLEGIAFF. CDR3 nucleotide sequence: TGTGCCAGCGGGAGGGGCCTCGAGGGGATAGCTTTCTTT.

The chain employs TRBV7-3 and TRBJ2-1, with D unresolved. The CDR3 spans 14 residues. V lost 5 bases to trimming and J lost 6 bases, with 14 bases between them. The germline gives CDR1 SGHTA, CDR2 FQGTGA. The CDR3 reads CASSPGQTSNEQFF. The CDR3 DNA is TGTGCCAGCAGCCCGGGTCAGACCTCCAATGAGCAGTTCTTC.

The CDR3 protein is CASSYTGGMGETQYF. The CDR3, as DNA: TGTGCCAGCAGCTATACAGGGGGCATGGGGGAGACCCAGTACTTC. The chain combines TRBV7-3 with TRBJ2-5, with 9 nucleotides matching TRBD1. Germline-derived CDR1 and CDR2 are SGHTA and FQGTGA. This CDR3 contains 15 residues. After removal of 4 bases from V and 5 bases from J, the junction contained 8 bases not matched to a gene.

The chain employs TRBV20-1 and TRBJ1-2; TRBD1 is a possible D gene (5 bases). CDR1 is DFQATT, CDR2 SNEGSKA, per germline (reference sequence). This CDR3 comprises 13 residues. V gave up 4 bases and J gave up 4 bases, with 13 bases separating them. CDR3 loop: CSAIKGEAYGYTF. The CDR3 DNA is TGCAGTGCTATTAAAGGGGAGGCCTATGGCTACACCTTC.

The rearrangement uses TRBV28 and TRBJ2-7, with D perhaps matching TRBD1 (6 bases). CDR1 is MDHEN, CDR2 SYDVKM, per germline. The CDR3 is 20 residues long. V was shortened by 5 bases and J by 5 bases, with 34 bases between the two germline ends. CDR3 DNA: TGTGCCAGCAGTAGGATTCGAGCCGGGGCTCTGATGATCCCAGGGGACGAGCAGTACTTC. Its protein product is CASSRIRAGALMIPGDEQYF.

The V call is TRBV30, the J call TRBJ2-1; a weak D match, TRBD1 (6 bases). The germline CDR1 and CDR2 sequences are GTSNPN and SVGIG (reference sequence). Trimming left V 4 bases short and J 4 bases short, with 17 bases between. The CDR3 spans 15 residues. The CDR3: CAWTIAMGAYNEQFF. Written as DNA, the CDR3 is TGTGCCTGGACTATCGCAATGGGGGCTTACAATGAGCAGTTCTTC.

The chain joins TRBV3-1 to TRBJ2-1; 13 positions match TRBD2. The CDR3 is made up of 15 amino acids. Germline-derived CDR1 and CDR2 are LGHDT and YNNKEL (reference sequence). Unmatched junction bases numbered 3, after V lost 6 bases and J lost 4 bases. This CDR3 reads CASRLTSGRYNEQFF. CDR3 bases: TGTGCCAGCAGACTGACTAGCGGGAGGTACAATGAGCAGTTCTTC.

This sequence joins TRBV7-9 and TRBJ2-4, with a weak D call TRBD2 (6 bases). The CDR3 totals 13 residues. Per germline, CDR1 SEHNR and CDR2 FQNEAQ (reference sequence). Trimming left V 5 bases short and J 12 bases short, with 17 bases between. The CDR3 DNA reads TGTGCCAGCAGCCTCCTCGGCCCTAGCGATCAGTACTTC. Translated, it gives CASSLLGPSDQYF.

The CDR3 nucleotides read TGCAGCGTTCGGGAGACCCAGTACTTC. It specifies CSVRETQYF. The V and J genes are TRBV29-1 and TRBJ2-5; no reliable D call. Germline V lookup: CDR1 SQVTM, CDR2 ANQGSEA. Trimming took off 5 bases at V and 5 bases at J, with 3 bases between the two ends. The CDR3 contains 9 residues.

J is TRBJ2-5 and V is TRBV7-8; the match to TRBD2 covers 8 bases. CDR1 is SGHVS, CDR2 FQNEAQ, per germline. With V trimmed by 0 bases and J by 5 bases, 5 bases remained unmatched. The CDR3 is 15 residues long. The CDR3 DNA sequence: TGTGCCAGCAGCTTAGCCCCAGCGGGAGCCGAGACCCAGTACTTC. This codes for CASSLAPAGAETQYF. The full variable domain, its missing parts supplied by reference TRBV7-8 and TRBJ2-5, is GAGVSQSPRYKVAKRGQDVALRCDPISGHVSLFWYQQALGQGPEFLTYFQNEAQLDKSGLPSDRFFAERPEGSVSTLKIQRTQQEDSAVYLCASSLAPAGAETQYFGPGTRLLVL.

This rearrangement joins TRBV20-1 to TRBJ1-1; D uncertain. CDR1 DFQATT and CDR2 SNEGSKA come from the germline V gene (reference sequence). The CDR3 contains 8 residues. The CDR3 sequence is CRVPEAFF. CDR3 coding DNA: TGCAGAGTACCTGAAGCTTTCTTT.

This chain uses TRBV20-1 with TRBJ1-2, with unresolved D. This CDR3 has 13 amino acids. Deletions cut 4 bases from V and 3 bases from J, with 12 bases between. Germline CDR1 DFQATT, CDR2 SNEGSKA (reference sequence). CDR3 loop: CSANRGRDYGYTF. DNA of the CDR3: TGCAGTGCTAACCGGGGAAGAGACTATGGCTACACCTTC.

The rearrangement links TRBV20-1 to TRBJ1-2; a weak D match, TRBD1 (6 bases). The CDR3 loop spans 12 amino acids. V was shortened by 4 bases and J by 6 bases, with 12 bases between the two germline ends. Germline V gene data show CDR1 as DFQATT and CDR2 as SNEGSKA (reference sequence). CDR3 sequence reads: CSAIRGADGYTF. CDR3 DNA: TGCAGTGCTATCAGGGGCGCAGATGGCTACACCTTC.

The rearrangement joins TRBV7-9 to TRBJ2-1; D ambiguous. With 5 bases removed from V and 4 bases from J, the gap between germline ends came to 21 bases. The CDR3 totals 17 residues. CDR1 is SEHNR, CDR2 FQNEAQ, per germline (reference sequence). CDR3 nucleotide sequence: TGTGCCAGCAGCCTCGGACGGAGCTCTATAGCATACAATGAGCAGTTCTTC. Translated: CASSLGRSSIAYNEQFF.

Written as DNA, the CDR3 is TGTGCCAGCTCACCAAGGAAATCCGGGAACACTGAAGCTTTCTTT. Its translation is CASSPRKSGNTEAFF. The V and J genes are TRBV18 and TRBJ1-1; D gene ambiguous. With 2 bases removed from V and 1 base from J, the gap between germline ends came to 11 bases. The CDR3 runs to 15 residues. The germline CDR1 and CDR2 sequences are KGHSH and LQKENI. The full variable domain, rest sourced from reference TRBV18 and TRBJ1-1, is NAGVMQNPRHLVRRRGQEARLRCSPMKGHSHVYWYRQLPEEGLKFMVYLQKENIIDESGMPKERFSAEFPKEGPSILRIQQVVRGDSAAYFCASSPRKSGNTEAFFGQGTRLTVV.

The chain employs TRBV5-1 and TRBJ1-2, with TRBD1 matching 8 bases. The length of the CDR3 is 15 residues. Germline trimming cut 4 bases from V and 1 base from J; bases unmatched to any gene: 6. CDR1 is SGHRS and CDR2 is YFSETQ in the germline V gene. CDR3 DNA sequence: TGCGCCAGCAGCCTAAGGGACAGGCTTAACTATGGCTACACCTTC. Encoded protein: CASSLRDRLNYGYTF.

V is TRBV19 and J is TRBJ2-4; no reliable D call. The V end lost 3 bases, the J end lost 1 base, and 10 bases lay between the germline ends. Germline CDR1 LNHDA, CDR2 SQIVND (reference sequence). The length of the CDR3 is 15 residues. CDR3 nucleotide sequence: TGTGCCAGTAGTATTGAGAGCGTGGCCAAAAACATTCAGTACTTC. Translated, it gives CASSIESVAKNIQYF.

This chain joins TRBV30 and TRBJ1-5, with D unresolved. V shed 3 bases and J shed 0 bases, with 9 bases lying between them. This CDR3 is 14 amino acids long. Looked up from germline, CDR1 is GTSNPN and CDR2 is SVGIG (reference sequence). The CDR3 loop is CAWSVEYSNQPQHF. The CDR3 nucleotides are TGTGCCTGGAGCGTAGAATATAGCAATCAGCCCCAGCATTTT.

The rearrangement links TRBV30 to TRBJ1-1; D not resolved. Germline lookup yields CDR1 GTSNPN and CDR2 SVGIG (reference sequence). V shed 3 bases and J shed 2 bases, with 13 bases lying between them. The CDR3 has 14 residues. CDR3 bases: TGTGCCTGGAGCCTAGGTACGGAAAACACTGAAGCTTTCTTT. Encoded protein: CAWSLGTENTEAFF.

The chain is built from TRBV20-1 and TRBJ2-1, with D hard to call. The CDR3 is 10 amino acids. Germline CDR1 and CDR2: DFQATT and SNEGSKA (reference sequence). V dropped 4 bases and J dropped 7 bases, with 5 bases sitting between them. The CDR3 sequence is CSAKGNEQFF. CDR3 in DNA: TGCAGTGCTAAAGGGAATGAGCAGTTCTTC.